These 27 T cell receptor beta chains were all obtained from the same sample, sequenced in a study of cytomegalovirus exposure and HLA in healthy donors. 13 Jbeta primers and 60 Vbeta primers were used for the PCR. The method was immunoSEQ multiplex PCR; TCRdb's version includes in-frame clones alone and lacks a portion of them. The table includes roughly 120,000 clones, 75% to 85% detected once. The sequenced sample was PBMCs. These receptors were collected from a man between 18 and 29 years old in good health and CMV-seronegative.

The chain uses TRBV28 and TRBJ2-6; 8 bases fit TRBD2. The CDR3 sequence is 18 residues long. Losses at the gene ends were 5 bases for V and 0 bases for J; bases not matched to a gene: 9. In germline, CDR1 is MDHEN, CDR2 SYDVKM. CDR3 in DNA: TGTGCCAGCAGTGCACAGACTAGCGCGATCTCTGGGGCCAACGTCCTGACTTTC. Amino acid sequence: CASSAQTSAISGANVLTF.

This rearrangement joins TRBV7-9 to TRBJ2-7; D unclear. CDR3 length equals 12 residues. The germline gives CDR1 SEHNR, CDR2 FQNEAQ (reference sequence). V was clipped by 5 bases and J by 2 bases, with 7 bases between them. The CDR3 sequence is CASSPSPYEQYF. The CDR3 nucleotides read TGTGCCAGCAGCCCGAGTCCCTACGAGCAGTACTTC.

The genes are TRBV9 and TRBJ1-4, with TRBD1 matching 11 bases. Per germline, CDR1 SGDLS and CDR2 YYNGEE. The CDR3 contains 16 residues. J gave up 7 bases and V 3 bases, and 8 bases lay outside the gene matches. The CDR3 sequence is CASSAGQGARGEKLFF. CDR3 DNA: TGTGCCAGCAGCGCAGGACAGGGGGCGAGAGGTGAAAAACTGTTTTTT.

The chain combines TRBV7-9 with TRBJ2-3, with 11 nucleotides matching TRBD1. V was pared by 5 bases and J by 4 bases, with 5 bases of the junction left unmatched. This CDR3 is built from 15 residues. Germline assignment: CDR1 SEHNR and CDR2 FQNEAQ (reference sequence). The CDR3 DNA follows: TGTGCCAGCAGCCCCGGGACAGGGGGGCCAGATACGCAGTATTTT. Its protein product is CASSPGTGGPDTQYF.

This clone was detected a few times. The V gene is TRBV5-4, the J gene TRBJ1-1; D remains ambiguous. The CDR3 covers 11 residues. V gave up 0 bases and J gave up 8 bases, with 5 bases separating them. The germline CDR1 and CDR2 sequences are SGHNT and YYREEE (reference sequence). The CDR3 region is CASSLDQEAFF. CDR3 DNA sequence: TGTGCCAGCAGCTTGGACCAGGAAGCTTTCTTT. Filled out from reference TRBV5-4 and TRBJ1-1, the complete variable domain reads ETGVTQSPTHLIKTRGQQVTLRCSSQSGHNTVSWYQQALGQGPQFIFQYYREEENGRGNFPPRFSGLQFPNYSSELNVNALELDDSALYLCASSLDQEAFFGQGTRLTVV.

The chain recombines TRBV19 with TRBJ2-1, with TRBD2 matching 16 bases. The CDR3 covers 18 residues. Trimming cost V 4 bases and J 7 bases; bases outside gene matches: 10. From germline, CDR1 is LNHDA and CDR2 SQIVND (reference sequence). The CDR3 spells CASSTDEGLAGGPNEQFF. The DNA for the CDR3 is TGTGCCAGTAGTACCGACGAGGGACTAGCGGGAGGGCCAAATGAGCAGTTCTTC.

This rearrangement joins TRBV7-9 to TRBJ2-1, with 10 bases aligning to TRBD2. Germline loops: CDR1 SEHNR, CDR2 FQNEAQ (reference sequence). The CDR3 totals 18 residues. V dropped 5 bases and J dropped 0; count of bases not matched to a gene: 10. This CDR3 is CASSPLGLAESSYNEQFF. In DNA, the CDR3 is TGTGCCAGCAGCCCACTCGGACTAGCGGAGAGCTCCTACAATGAGCAGTTCTTC.

The rearrangement links TRBV27 to TRBJ2-7; tentatively, D is TRBD1 (6 bases). Trimming removed 3 bases from V and 5 bases from J, with 11 bases in between. This CDR3 has 13 residues. The germline V gene has CDR1 MNHEY and CDR2 SMNVEV (reference sequence). Here the CDR3 reads CASSFFGQNEQYF. The DNA of the CDR3 is TGTGCCAGCAGTTTCTTCGGACAGAACGAGCAGTACTTC.

The rearrangement joins TRBV19 to TRBJ2-1, with TRBD2 matching 9 bases. The CDR3 covers 14 residues. The V and J ends lost 6 bases and 1 base, in that order; junction bases with no gene match: 1. The germline V gene has CDR1 LNHDA and CDR2 SQIVND (reference sequence). CDR3 DNA: TGTGCCAGTAGGCGGGAGGGTTCCTACAATGAGCAGTTCTTC. Its protein is CASRREGSYNEQFF.

V usage is TRBV28 and J usage is TRBJ2-3; D is uncertain. The CDR3 sequence is 13 residues long. Per the germline V gene, CDR1 is MDHEN and CDR2 is SYDVKM. V was pared by 7 bases and J by 8 bases, with 16 bases between. CDR3 in amino acids: CASTPPVFGTQYF. DNA of the CDR3: TGTGCCAGCACCCCCCCGGTTTTTGGTACGCAGTATTTT. The variable domain in full, completed from reference TRBV28 and TRBJ2-3, reads DVKVTQSSRYLVKRTGEKVFLECVQDMDHENMFWYRQDPGLGLRLIYFSYDVKMKEKGDIPEGYSVSREKKERFSLILESASTNQTSMYLCASTPPVFGTQYFGPGTRLTVL.

The rearrangement joins TRBV19 to TRBJ2-1, with TRBD2 identical over 8 bases. The V segment lost 2 bases and the J segment 8 bases; nucleotides outside the gene matches: 8. Germline V gene sequence: CDR1 LNHDA, CDR2 SQIVND (reference sequence). This CDR3 region has 15 residues. The DNA of the CDR3 is TGTGCCAGTAGTATACAGCGGGAGTTGGTATATGAGCAGTTCTTC. Amino acids: CASSIQRELVYEQFF. The variable domain in full, completed from reference TRBV19 and TRBJ2-1, reads DGGITQSPKYLFRKEGQNVTLSCEQNLNHDAMYWYRQDPGQGLRLIYYSQIVNDFQKGDIAEGYSVSREKKESFPLTVTSAQKNPTAFYLCASSIQRELVYEQFFGPGTRLTVL.

The chain uses TRBV29-1 and TRBJ2-4; 13 nucleotides match TRBD2. With 4 bases clipped from V and 0 bases from J, the junction kept 0 bases outside the gene matches. This CDR3 has 15 residues. Germline V gene data show CDR1 as SQVTM and CDR2 as ANQGSEA. In DNA, the CDR3 is TGCAGCGTTGGACTAGCGGGGGGAGCCAAAAACATTCAGTACTTC. Protein: CSVGLAGGAKNIQYF.

This chain links TRBV28 with TRBJ1-2, with D perhaps matching TRBD1 (6 bases). This CDR3 comprises 17 residues. CDR1 is MDHEN and CDR2 is SYDVKM in the germline V gene. Trimming shortened V by 4 bases and J by 0 bases, and 18 bases separated the two germline ends. The CDR3 reads CASSSSRGAWTNYGYTF. In DNA, the CDR3 is TGTGCCAGCAGTTCTTCCCGGGGGGCCTGGACTAACTATGGCTACACCTTC.

Comments on this clone: Mismatch with germline at one junction end may stem from a read error. This sequence joins TRBV7-7 and TRBJ2-7, with 7 bases lining up with TRBD1. CDR1 is SSHAT, CDR2 FNYEAQ, per germline (reference sequence). This CDR3 spans 13 amino acids. This chain's CDR3 is CASSRGQDYEQYF. CDR3 nucleotides: TGTGCTAGCAGCCGAGGACAGGACTACGAGCAGTACTTC.

The CDR3 is CASSSGRNTGELFF. The CDR3, as DNA: TGTGCCAGCTCTAGCGGGAGGAACACCGGGGAGCTGTTTTTT. The V gene is TRBV6-4, the J gene TRBJ2-2, with TRBD2 identical over 10 bases. Germline values: CDR1 MRHNA, CDR2 SNTAGT. CDR3 length: 14 amino acids. The V segment lost 8 bases and the J segment 1 base; nucleotides outside the gene matches: 1.

The chain has TRBV14 and TRBJ2-6; D may be TRBD2 (5 bases). The length of the CDR3 is 16 residues. Trimming stripped 4 bases from V and 5 bases from J, with 15 bases between. Germline CDR1 is SGHDN and CDR2 is FVKESK. Written as DNA, the CDR3 is TGTGCCAGCAGCCCTAGAACGGGATCTTGGGCCAACGTCCTGACTTTC. Translation gives CASSPRTGSWANVLTF. Variable domain in full (rest from reference TRBV14 and TRBJ2-6): EAGVTQFPSHSVIEKGQTVTLRCDPISGHDNLYWYRRVMGKEIKFLLHFVKESKQDESGMPNNRFLAERTGGTYSTLKVQPAELEDSGVYFCASSPRTGSWANVLTFGAGSRLTVL.

This clone was counted a few times. This sequence joins TRBV7-3 and TRBJ2-2; 12 bases fit TRBD1. Looked up from germline, CDR1 is SGHTA and CDR2 is FQGTGA. Trimming cost V 5 bases and J 6 bases; bases outside gene matches: 4. The CDR3 contains 15 residues. CDR3 sequence: CASSPGTGGPGELFF. As DNA, the CDR3 is TGTGCCAGCAGCCCCGGGACAGGGGGCCCCGGGGAGCTGTTTTTT.

The rearrangement joins TRBV28 to TRBJ2-2, with no clear D. The length of the CDR3 is 16 residues. Trimming removed 11 bases from V and 8 bases from J, with 27 bases in between. Germline V gives CDR1 MDHEN, CDR2 SYDVKM. DNA for the CDR3: TGTGCCTCCAGCCCCAAACAGTTTTTTGTGTCGGGGGAGCTGTTTTTT. Its translation is CASSPKQFFVSGELFF.

V gene TRBV14 combines with J gene TRBJ2-1; 8 nucleotides agree with TRBD2. CDR1 and CDR2 (germline): SGHDN, FVKESK. Unmatched junction bases numbered 9, after V lost 4 bases and J lost 4 bases. The CDR3 has 16 residues. The CDR3 protein is CASSPDRLAIYNEQFF. DNA of the CDR3: TGTGCCAGCAGCCCCGACCGACTAGCGATTTACAATGAGCAGTTCTTC.

The chain has TRBV28 and TRBJ2-5, with 15 bases fitting TRBD2. Germline loops: CDR1 MDHEN, CDR2 SYDVKM. The CDR3 runs to 20 residues. The V and J ends lost 5 bases and 1 base, in that order; junction bases with no gene match: 14. The CDR3 nucleotides are TGTGCCAGCAGTCCATATTGGACTAGCGGGAGGGCCAATCCCCAAGAGACCCAGTACTTC. This encodes CASSPYWTSGRANPQETQYF.

The V and J genes are TRBV4-2 and TRBJ2-2, with 7 nucleotides matching TRBD2. The CDR3 contains 19 residues. Trimming at V came to 0 bases and at J to 3 bases, leaving 13 bases not matched to a gene. Germline assignment: CDR1 LGHNA and CDR2 YNFKEQ. DNA for the CDR3: TGTGCCAGCAGCCAAGAACCTAGCGGCTTCTCTTGGGACACCGGGGAGCTGTTTTTT. This encodes CASSQEPSGFSWDTGELFF.

The chain links TRBV28 to TRBJ1-4; D not resolved. Trimming pared 0 bases from V and 2 bases from J, leaving 13 bases between. In germline, CDR1 is MDHEN, CDR2 SYDVKM. The CDR3 is 17 amino acids. The CDR3 loop reads CASSLWAAGPTNEKLFF. The DNA for the CDR3 is TGTGCCAGCAGTTTATGGGCAGCTGGGCCTACTAATGAAAAACTGTTTTTT.

V is TRBV2 and J is TRBJ2-3, with TRBD2 identical over 7 bases. The germline gives CDR1 SNHLY, CDR2 FYNNEI. V trimming: 3 bases; J trimming: 1 base; junction bases outside the gene matches: 10. This CDR3 is 17 amino acids long. CDR3 nucleotide sequence: TGTGCCAGCAGTGATTCCTCTGGGGCGGGAGGCACAGATACGCAGTATTTT. Encoded protein: CASSDSSGAGGTDTQYF. The whole variable domain, remainder taken from reference TRBV2 and TRBJ2-3, is EPEVTQTPSHQVTQMGQEVILRCVPISNHLYFYWYRQILGQKVEFLVSFYNNEISEKSEIFDDQFSVERPDGSNFTLKIRSTKLEDSAMYFCASSDSSGAGGTDTQYFGPGTRLTVL.

This chain joins TRBV4-2 and TRBJ2-6; 7 bases line up with TRBD1. The germline V gene encodes CDR1 LGHNA and CDR2 YNFKEQ. The CDR3 has 17 amino acids. With 5 bases clipped from V and 4 bases from J, the junction kept 11 bases outside the gene matches. For the CDR3, the DNA is TGTGCCAGCAGCGCGAGACAGGGCCCCCTCGGGGCCAACGTCCTGACTTTC. Protein product: CASSARQGPLGANVLTF.

The chain carries TRBV4-2 and TRBJ1-2; D might be TRBD1 (6 bases). The V gene lost 0 bases and the J gene lost 7 bases, with 15 bases spanning the gap. Germline loops: CDR1 LGHNA, CDR2 YNFKEQ. The CDR3 runs to 15 residues. The CDR3, as DNA: TGTGCCAGCAGCCAAGATCCCACAGGGCAGCGTGGCTACACCTTC. Encoded protein: CASSQDPTGQRGYTF.

This clone was seen just once. The genes are TRBV5-6 and TRBJ2-6; 7 bases are shared with TRBD1. The CDR3 is 15 amino acids. V was clipped by 4 bases and J by 3 bases; unmatched bases: 4. CDR1 SGHDT and CDR2 YYEEEE come from the germline V gene. The CDR3, as DNA: TGTGCCAGCAGCATAGGACAGGTTGGGGCCAACGTCCTGACTTTC. Translated: CASSIGQVGANVLTF.

The rearrangement links TRBV5-6 to TRBJ2-1, with 10 bases lining up with TRBD2. Germline V CDR1 and CDR2: SGHDT, YYEEEE. The junction had 7 bases not matched to a gene; V was cut back by 2 bases and J by 8 bases. This CDR3 contains 15 residues. The CDR3: CASSLAGGLIDEQFF. The CDR3 nucleotides read TGTGCCAGCAGCTTAGCGGGAGGGCTAATCGATGAGCAGTTCTTC.